One sample yielded the 9 T cell receptor beta chains listed below, sequenced in a study of blood T cells in healthy people across ages. Then a second PCR, running about 6 to 12 cycles, was carried out with a sample-barcoded 5' primer and a J-beta primer mix. TCRdb re-called the 5' RACE reads with MiXCR, one entry per CDR3 protein. The sample yields about 650,000 distinct CDR3 sequences, approximately 29% seen once. Sequencing was performed on blood. All receptors come from a woman aged 80 or over in good health.

Remarks on this clonotype: A read error may be the cause here, since a much bigger clone is one base away. The V and J genes are TRBV30 and TRBJ2-1, with 10 bases matching TRBD1. Germline assignment: CDR1 GTSNPN and CDR2 SVGIG (reference sequence). This CDR3 is built from 15 residues. Losses at the gene ends were 4 bases for V and 10 bases for J; bases not matched to a gene: 13. The CDR3 sequence: CAWINPRQGAYEQFF. CDR3 DNA: TGTGCCTGGATTAACCCGAGACAGGGGGCCTACGAGCAGTTCTTC.

About this clonotype itself: Mismatch with germline at one junction end may stem from a read error. V is TRBV7-9 and J is TRBJ2-3; D is uncertain. The CDR3 is 12 amino acids. Germline V CDR1 and CDR2: SEHNR, FQNEAQ (reference sequence). CDR3 residues: CTSSLSTDTQYF. DNA of the CDR3: TGTACCAGCAGCTTGAGCACAGATACGCAGTATTTT.

As regards this clonotype: A much larger clone lies one base from this, so it may be a read error. The chain combines TRBV7-2 with TRBJ1-2; 11 nucleotides agree with TRBD1. Germline V gives CDR1 SGHTA, CDR2 FQGNSA. This CDR3 is built from 18 residues. CDR3 DNA sequence: TGTGCCAGCGGCTTCCCGGGGACGGGACAGGGGGGGCGAGAAGGCTACACCTTC. Residues: CASGFPGTGQGGREGYTF.

V usage is TRBV6-5 and J usage is TRBJ2-2; D uncertain. CDR1 and CDR2 from the germline V gene are MNHEY and SVGAGI. The CDR3 covers 15 residues. Trimming pared 6 bases from V and 3 bases from J, leaving 14 bases between. This CDR3 is CASRRTSAYTGELFF. DNA of the CDR3: TGTGCCAGCAGAAGGACCAGCGCGTACACCGGGGAGCTGTTTTTT.

This clonotype was counted only a few times. The chain joins TRBV20-1 to TRBJ1-5; D is possibly TRBD1 (5 bases). V was clipped by 1 base and J by 9 bases, with 10 bases between them. This CDR3 region has 12 residues. Germline V gives CDR1 DFQATT, CDR2 SNEGSKA (reference sequence). This CDR3 reads CSARGRGRPQHF. CDR3 coding DNA: TGCAGTGCTAGAGGGCGGGGGAGGCCCCAGCATTTT.

V usage is TRBV20-1 and J usage is TRBJ2-1; TRBD1 aligns across 10 bases. V shed 6 bases and J 6 bases; nucleotides not matched to a gene: 17. This CDR3 is built from 17 residues. In germline, CDR1 is DFQATT, CDR2 SNEGSKA (reference sequence). CDR3 bases: TGCAGTGCCGTCCCGGGACAGGGGCGGTCATCAACCAATGAGCAGTTCTTC. Its protein product is CSAVPGQGRSSTNEQFF.

The chain combines TRBV12-3 or TRBV12-4 with TRBJ2-2, with D perhaps matching TRBD1 (7 bases). Trimming pared 6 bases from V and 5 bases from J, leaving 13 bases between. This CDR3 region has 14 residues. CDR3 amino acids: CASSPGGRTGELFF. The CDR3 bases are TGTGCCAGCAGCCCAGGGGGGCGAACCGGGGAGCTGTTTTTT.

Note on this clonotype: A much larger clone differs by one base, so this may be a read error. The chain employs TRBV7-9 and TRBJ1-6; D ambiguous. CDR1 SEHNR and CDR2 FQNEAQ come from the germline V gene (reference sequence). This CDR3 has 14 residues. CDR3 residues: CASSPLIFGSPRHF. The CDR3 DNA is TGTGCCAGCAGCCCCCTGATTTTTGGGTCACCCCGCCACTTT.

The chain combines TRBV7-9 with TRBJ2-4; a possible D gene is TRBD2 (7 bases). The J call may be incorrect, as the DNA end agrees better with TRBJ2-7. This CDR3 contains 18 residues. The V gene's germline CDR1 is SEHNR and CDR2 FQNEAQ (reference sequence). The DNA of the CDR3 is TGTGCCAGCAGCTCCATTACCCATGTGACGGGGGGCGACTACGAGCAGTACTTC. It is translated as CASSSITHVTGGDYEQYF.